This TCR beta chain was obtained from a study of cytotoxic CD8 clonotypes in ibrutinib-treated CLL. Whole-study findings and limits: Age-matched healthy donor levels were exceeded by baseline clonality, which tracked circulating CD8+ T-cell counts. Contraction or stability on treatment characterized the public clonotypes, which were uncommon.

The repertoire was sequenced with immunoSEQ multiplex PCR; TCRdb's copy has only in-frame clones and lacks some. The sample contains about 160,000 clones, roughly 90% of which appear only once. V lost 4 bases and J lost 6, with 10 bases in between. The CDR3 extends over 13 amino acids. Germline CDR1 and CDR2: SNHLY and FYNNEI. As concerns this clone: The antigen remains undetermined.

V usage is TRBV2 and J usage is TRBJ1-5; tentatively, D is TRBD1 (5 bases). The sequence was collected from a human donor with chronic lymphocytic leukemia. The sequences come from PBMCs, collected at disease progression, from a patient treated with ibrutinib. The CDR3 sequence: CASSVMGTQPQHF. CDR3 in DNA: TGTGCCAGCAGTGTCATGGGGACTCAGCCCCAGCATTTT.